These 25 T cell receptor beta chains share one sample of origin, sequenced in a study of OX40 agonist ivuxolimab in advanced cancers. Clones were read by immunoSEQ multiplex PCR, and TCRdb kept only the in-frame ones, dropping some. This sample has around 61,000 clones, with roughly 84% found just once. Sample: CD4+ or CD8+ T cells sorted from blood, taken in a trial of the OX40 agonist ivuxolimab. These receptors were collected from an adult with an advanced solid tumor such as melanoma, head and neck, liver or kidney cancer.

This rearrangement joins TRBV7-2 to TRBJ2-2; a weak D match, TRBD2 (5 bases). The CDR3 is made up of 13 amino acids. From germline, CDR1 is SGHTA and CDR2 FQGNSA. Between the trimmed V and J ends, which lost 3 bases and 6 bases, there was a span of 8 bases. In DNA form, the CDR3 reads TGTGCCAGCAGCTTCGGAGGAGCCGGGGAGCTGTTTTTT. This codes for CASSFGGAGELFF.

The gene calls are TRBV5-4 and TRBJ2-2, with 11 positions matching TRBD2. Trimming took 3 bases from V and 3 from J; bases not matched to a gene: 4. In germline, CDR1 is SGHNT, CDR2 YYREEE (reference sequence). This CDR3 has 16 residues. CDR3 sequence reads: CASSWGLAEDTGELFF. The CDR3 DNA sequence: TGTGCCAGCAGCTGGGGACTAGCGGAGGACACCGGGGAGCTGTTTTTT. Supplemented by reference TRBV5-4 and TRBJ2-2, the full variable domain reads ETGVTQSPTHLIKTRGQQVTLRCSSQSGHNTVSWYQQALGQGPQFIFQYYREEENGRGNFPPRFSGLQFPNYSSELNVNALELDDSALYLCASSWGLAEDTGELFFGEGSRLTVL.

The J gene is TRBJ2-7, the V gene TRBV6-1; D gene unclear. Germline V gene data show CDR1 as MNHNS and CDR2 as SASEGT. Trimming shortened V by 0 bases and J by 5 bases, and 5 bases separated the two germline ends. The CDR3 covers 12 residues. The CDR3 sequence is CASSEALDEQYF. Here the CDR3 DNA reads TGTGCCAGCAGTGAAGCGCTCGACGAGCAGTACTTC.

Comment on this clone: At one of its ends the junction is not consistent with the germline gene, which may arise from a read error. This CDR3 reads CASSPTRQANEKLFF. DNA of the CDR3: TGTGCCAGCTCACCAACGAGACAGGCTAACGAAAAACTGTTTTTT. The V gene is TRBV18, the J gene TRBJ1-4, with a weak D call TRBD1 (6 bases). Germline values: CDR1 KGHSH, CDR2 LQKENI. This CDR3 region has 15 residues.

The chain links TRBV29-1 to TRBJ1-1; D gene ambiguous. Germline V gene data show CDR1 as SQVTM and CDR2 as ANQGSEA. The CDR3 is 14 residues long. Trimming took off 6 bases at V and 6 bases at J, with 20 bases between the two ends. CDR3 amino acids: CSVVPGPVKAEAFF. The CDR3 region has the DNA TGCAGCGTCGTCCCGGGCCCCGTGAAGGCTGAAGCTTTCTTT.

The gene calls are TRBV6-6 and TRBJ1-4; D may be TRBD1 (5 bases). The V and J ends lost 7 bases and 6 bases respectively, with 15 bases between them. CDR1 is MNHNY and CDR2 is SVGAGI in the germline V gene (reference sequence). The CDR3 runs 14 residues. Written as DNA, the CDR3 is TGTGCCAGCACGAGGGGAAATTTCTATGAAAAACTGTTTTTT. Its translation: CASTRGNFYEKLFF.

This chain joins TRBV18 and TRBJ2-5, with D hard to call. V shed 4 bases and J shed 5 bases, with 11 bases lying between them. CDR1 is KGHSH and CDR2 is LQKENI in the germline V gene. The CDR3 is 13 amino acids. The CDR3 loop is CASSQNSEETQYF. The CDR3 region has the DNA TGTGCCAGCTCACAAAACAGTGAGGAGACCCAGTACTTC.

This chain joins TRBV5-1 and TRBJ2-7; 9 bases agree with TRBD2. From germline, CDR1 is SGHRS and CDR2 YFSETQ. J gave up 5 bases and V 0 bases, and 6 bases lay outside the gene matches. This CDR3 comprises 15 residues. The CDR3 loop is CASSLAAGLANEQYF. In DNA, the CDR3 is TGCGCCAGCAGCTTGGCCGCAGGACTAGCGAACGAGCAGTACTTC. The complete variable domain, with remaining parts taken from reference TRBV5-1 and TRBJ2-7, reads KAGVTQTPRYLIKTRGQQVTLSCSPISGHRSVSWYQQTPGQGLQFLFEYFSETQRNKGNFPGRFSGRQFSNSRSEMNVSTLELGDSALYLCASSLAAGLANEQYFGPGTRLTVT.

The genes are TRBV5-1 and TRBJ2-3; 10 bases line up with TRBD2. Trimming at V came to 1 base and at J to 6 bases, leaving 5 bases not matched to a gene. This CDR3 contains 15 residues. Germline CDR1 is SGHRS and CDR2 is YFSETQ. The CDR3 DNA is TGCGCCAGCAGCTTGTTAGCGGGAGGAACCGATACGCAGTATTTT. Residues: CASSLLAGGTDTQYF.

The chain recombines TRBV2 with TRBJ1-5; no clear D. V was pared by 5 bases and J by 2 bases, with 10 bases between. The CDR3 totals 14 residues. CDR1 and CDR2 from the germline V gene are SNHLY and FYNNEI. DNA for the CDR3: TGTGCCAGCAGTTCGAGGGTGGGCAATCAGCCCCAGCATTTT. This gives the protein CASSSRVGNQPQHF.

The gene calls are TRBV4-2 and TRBJ2-7; D may be TRBD2 (5 bases). Trimming shortened V by 0 bases and J by 2 bases, and 17 bases separated the two germline ends. Germline values: CDR1 LGHNA, CDR2 YNFKEQ. The CDR3 is 17 residues long. Here the CDR3 reads CASSQDNPRSGPYEQYF. The CDR3 region has the DNA TGTGCCAGCAGCCAAGATAACCCGAGGAGCGGCCCCTACGAGCAGTACTTC.

The sample holds a few counts of this clone. The CDR3 DNA is TGTGCCAGCAGCTTGGCCGACTTCGGGGAGCTGTTTTTT. As protein: CASSLADFGELFF. The J gene is TRBJ2-2, the V gene TRBV5-6; D unclear. This CDR3 is 13 amino acids long. V was shortened by 0 bases and J by 7 bases, with 7 bases between the two germline ends. Germline CDR1 is SGHDT and CDR2 is YYEEEE.

V gene TRBV30 combines with J gene TRBJ2-7; D perhaps matches TRBD2 (6 bases). The CDR3 runs 13 residues. The germline V and J ends were trimmed by 3 bases and 9 bases, with 18 bases remaining between them. In germline, CDR1 is GTSNPN, CDR2 SVGIG (reference sequence). CDR3 sequence reads: CAWSPGTDGGQYF. The DNA of the CDR3 is TGTGCCTGGAGCCCCGGGACTGACGGAGGGCAGTACTTC.

This clone was detected only a few times. This chain joins TRBV27 and TRBJ2-7; possible D gene TRBD2, 5 bases. Germline V gene data show CDR1 as MNHEY and CDR2 as SMNVEV (reference sequence). CDR3 size: 15 residues. Trimming cost V 0 bases and J 0 bases, with 9 bases left between them. Written as DNA, the CDR3 is TGTGCCAGCAGTTTATCAAGCGGAGCCTCCTACGAGCAGTACTTC. It yields the protein CASSLSSGASYEQYF.

The chain joins TRBV28 to TRBJ1-2; D call uncertain. The germline V gene has CDR1 MDHEN and CDR2 SYDVKM. With 5 bases removed from V and 5 bases from J, the gap between germline ends came to 9 bases. This CDR3 is built from 12 residues. The CDR3 DNA follows: TGTGCCAGCAGTACCGCCCCGTATGGCTACACCTTC. It translates to CASSTAPYGYTF.

The V gene is TRBV7-3, the J gene TRBJ1-1; no reliable D call. V gave up 5 bases and J gave up 1 base, with 11 bases separating them. The V gene's germline CDR1 is SGHTA and CDR2 FQGTGA. This CDR3 is 14 amino acids long. This chain's CDR3 is CASSLGPGNTEAFF. CDR3 nucleotide sequence: TGTGCCAGCAGCCTAGGTCCAGGGAACACTGAAGCTTTCTTT.

The V gene is TRBV7-9, the J gene TRBJ2-1, with D perhaps assigned TRBD1 or TRBD2 (5 bases each). The CDR3 runs 16 residues. Germline V CDR1 and CDR2: SEHNR, FQNEAQ (reference sequence). Trimming stripped 4 bases from V and 0 bases from J, with 13 bases between. CDR3 sequence: CASSSGRFSSYNEQFF. The CDR3 bases are TGTGCCAGCAGCTCGGGACGGTTTAGCTCCTACAATGAGCAGTTCTTC.

CDR3 protein: CASGVGQVPAHYEQYF. The DNA for the CDR3 is TGTGCTAGTGGTGTAGGACAGGTACCTGCCCACTACGAGCAGTACTTC. This chain joins TRBV12-5 and TRBJ2-7; 7 bases agree with TRBD1. This CDR3 spans 16 amino acids. Trimming cost V 5 bases and J 3 bases; bases outside gene matches: 13. Germline V gene sequence: CDR1 LGHNT, CDR2 FRNRAP. The variable domain in full, with the rest retrieved from reference TRBV12-5 and TRBJ2-7, is DARVTQTPRHKVTEMGQEVTMRCQPILGHNTVFWYRQTMMQGLELLAYFRNRAPLDDSGMPKDRFSAEMPDATLATLKIQPSEPRDSAVYFCASGVGQVPAHYEQYFGPGTRLTVT.

The chain has TRBV7-9 and TRBJ2-6; D gene unclear. Germline assignment: CDR1 SEHNR and CDR2 FQNEAQ (reference sequence). CDR3 length equals 16 residues. CDR3 nucleotides: TGTGCTTCGTTTAAGAGTTGGGACTCTGGGGCCAACGTCCTGACTTTC. Translating gives CASFKSWDSGANVLTF.

This rearrangement joins TRBV29-1 to TRBJ1-1; D remains ambiguous. CDR3 length equals 13 residues. V gave up 3 bases and J gave up 2 bases, with 10 bases separating them. The germline gives CDR1 SQVTM, CDR2 ANQGSEA. CDR3 sequence reads: CSVESDSNTEAFF. The CDR3 DNA reads as TGCAGCGTTGAGTCAGACTCAAACACTGAAGCTTTCTTT.

The J gene is TRBJ1-1, the V gene TRBV4-2; unclear D gene. Germline V gene data show CDR1 as LGHNA and CDR2 as YNFKEQ. V lost 6 bases and J 4 bases, leaving 18 bases between the germline ends. The CDR3 covers 15 residues. The CDR3 DNA reads as TGTGCCAGCAGTCTAAATTTGTTCGCGTCCACTGAAGCTTTCTTT. As protein: CASSLNLFASTEAFF.

The J gene is TRBJ2-1, the V gene TRBV28; the match to TRBD2 covers 7 bases. Germline V gives CDR1 MDHEN, CDR2 SYDVKM. The V segment lost 6 bases and the J segment 4 bases; nucleotides outside the gene matches: 9. The CDR3 covers 15 residues. CDR3 sequence reads: CASSSSGAGYNEQFF. The CDR3 nucleotides are TGTGCCAGCAGCTCCTCCGGAGCGGGATACAATGAGCAGTTCTTC.

The chain has TRBV7-3 and TRBJ2-2; 7 nucleotides line up with TRBD2. Germline lookup yields CDR1 SGHTA and CDR2 FQGTGA. There are 15 residues in the CDR3. With V trimmed by 0 bases and J by 7 bases, 5 bases remained unmatched. This chain's CDR3 is CASSLTLGGNGELFF. In nucleotides, the CDR3 is TGTGCCAGCAGCTTAACATTGGGAGGGAACGGGGAGCTGTTTTTT.

The count of this clone is one. The chain employs TRBV7-8 and TRBJ2-4; maybe TRBD2 (5 bases). The CDR3 is 14 amino acids. Germline CDR1 and CDR2: SGHVS and FQNEAQ. Trimming left V 4 bases short and J 0 bases short, with 7 bases between. The CDR3 sequence is CASSYGLAKNIQYF. DNA for the CDR3: TGTGCCAGCAGCTACGGACTAGCCAAAAACATTCAGTACTTC.

The V gene is TRBV11-1, the J gene TRBJ2-3, with D unclear. V gave up 7 bases and J gave up 6 bases, with 17 bases separating them. CDR1 SGHAT and CDR2 FQDESV come from the germline V gene (reference sequence). CDR3 length equals 14 residues. The chain's CDR3 is CASNERTGGDTQYF. The CDR3 nucleotides are TGTGCCAGCAATGAACGGACGGGTGGGGATACGCAGTATTTT.